This is a list of T cell receptor beta chains from one sample in a study of regulatory T cells in long-lasting Graves disease. In TCRdb, the multiplex PCR reads were re-called with MiXCR into one record per CDR3 protein. The sample includes around 400,000 distinct CDR3 sequences, about 21% of them seen just once. The sample in question was peripheral blood mononuclear cells (PBMCs), obtained when the disease was refractory, from a patient treated with antithyroid drugs. These receptors all stem from a female donor with Graves disease. Each CDR3 is given with its conserved first and last residue. A D gene is named only where the DNA matches it firmly. Clone size, where shown, is once, few, many, or a class for clones that have expanded.

TRBJ2-7	-	TRBV12-3/TRBV12-4	-	CASSTTNGLDEQYF
TRBJ2-2	-	TRBV14	-	CASSQELGNTGELFF
TRBJ1-3	-	TRBV10-3	-	CAISKTDFSGNTIYF
TRBJ2-7	TRBD2	TRBV28	many	CASSSTSGSPYEQYF
TRBJ1-6	-	TRBV30	once	CACHGDPLGKPLHF
TRBJ2-7	TRBD2	TRBV7-3	many	CASSLTGTRNEQYF
TRBJ2-6	-	TRBV20-1	-	CSAMRAGVLTF
TRBJ2-5	-	TRBV6-1	many	CASNLDRRSQETQYF
TRBJ2-2	-	TRBV5-1	few	CASSTDGNTGELFF
TRBJ1-5	-	TRBV2	many	CASSGGDSNQPQHF
TRBJ2-3	-	TRBV13	few	CASSLDRGDTQYF
TRBJ2-2	-	TRBV9	few	CASSVGGAVQSGELFF
TRBJ2-5	-	TRBV27	many	CASSLSWGTGETQYF
TRBJ2-7	-	TRBV27	few	CASSPSLGPLTYEQYF
TRBJ2-1	-	TRBV29-1	-	CSVEVRGDEQFF
TRBJ1-4	-	TRBV28	-	CASSEAGFLLFF
TRBJ1-1	-	TRBV27	many	CASSFGQFGTEAFF
TRBJ2-5	-	TRBV2	many	CASSSSDRRGETQYF
TRBJ1-1	-	TRBV19	-	CASTFHSKNTEAFF
TRBJ2-7	TRBD1	TRBV3-1	many	CASSQRGPYEQYF
TRBJ1-1	-	TRBV5-8	many	CASSYASRVPGTEAFF
TRBJ2-5	TRBD1	TRBV4-1	-	CASSQPRDREWETQYF